This T cell receptor beta chain was retrieved from a study of blood T cell repertoires in COVID-19. Background on the study: Acute-phase and convalescent COVID-19 samples originated in the United States, Italy and Spain.

Those who participated ranged in age from 18 to 89 years and resided in some 24 US areas. Membership in each cohort depended on participant-reported clinical history. Cohort 3 donors were reported recovered after two negative PCRs, clearance, or symptom resolution. The germline V gene encodes CDR1 SQVTM and CDR2 ANQGSEA. V was clipped by 5 bases and J by 3 bases; unmatched bases: 5. The CDR3 runs 13 residues. The data were produced by immunoSEQ multiplex PCR, yet TCRdb's version contains in-frame clones alone and is incomplete. The sample lists more than 150,000 clones; approximately 80% were seen once.

The receptor's source is a woman between 45 and 60 years old who had recovered from COVID-19. The chain joins TRBV29-1 to TRBJ1-2, with TRBD1 identical over 8 bases. Sequencing input: PBMCs or T cells enriched from blood (not recorded which). For the CDR3, the DNA is TGCAGCGTTTTAAACAGGGGGTACTATGGCTACACCTTC. Its translation: CSVLNRGYYGYTF.